These 25 T cell receptor beta chains came from one sample sequenced in a study of CD8 T cells in ankylosing spondylitis. Each CDR3 protein is one row after TCRdb ran MiXCR on the 5' RACE reads. The sample shows 380,000 or so distinct CDR3 sequences, 20% to 25% of them seen only once. The sample taken for sequencing was blood, either unsorted or a sorted T cell fraction (not recorded which). These receptors all come from a male donor with ankylosing spondylitis or in good health (not recorded which).

This clonotype was seen more than once but under ten times. The chain uses TRBV4-1 and TRBJ2-1; the D is unclear. CDR1 is MGHRA and CDR2 is YSYEKL in the germline V gene. The CDR3 contains 14 residues. The V gene lost 4 bases and the J gene lost 4 bases, with 11 bases spanning the gap. The CDR3, as DNA: TGCGCCAGCAGCCCCGGAATGGGATACAATGAGCAGTTCTTC. It encodes CASSPGMGYNEQFF.

This clonotype has a handful of counts. The rearrangement uses TRBV12-3 or TRBV12-4 and TRBJ2-7, with a possible D match to TRBD2 (6 bases). Trimming shortened V by 6 bases and J by 3 bases, and 15 bases separated the two germline ends. CDR3 length equals 14 residues. In DNA form, the CDR3 reads TGTGCCAGCAGACCCGGGACTCAACACTACGAGCAGTACTTC. Translated, it gives CASRPGTQHYEQYF.

The V and J genes are TRBV15 and TRBJ2-3; 8 bases are a match to TRBD2. Germline CDR1 is LNHNV and CDR2 is YYDKDF (reference sequence). The V and J ends lost 8 bases and 0 bases, in that order; junction bases with no gene match: 7. The CDR3 totals 15 residues. In DNA form, the CDR3 reads TGTGCCACCTCATTCGGGGGGGGAAGCACAGATACGCAGTATTTT. Amino acid sequence: CATSFGGGSTDTQYF.

This chain uses TRBV7-6 with TRBJ2-3, with TRBD1 matching 7 bases. V shed 1 base, J shed 5 bases, and the junction held 12 bases outside the gene matches. The CDR3 runs 17 residues. CDR1 is SGHVS and CDR2 is FNYEAQ in the germline V gene. The CDR3 coding sequence is TGTGCCAGCAGCTTAGAACAAGCCGGGACAGCCGAAGATACGCAGTATTTT. It translates to CASSLEQAGTAEDTQYF.

This clonotype was detected only a few times. The V and J genes are TRBV10-3 and TRBJ2-3, with D hard to call. V lost 8 bases and J lost 0, with 9 bases in between. Germline V gene sequence: CDR1 ENHRY, CDR2 SYGVKD. The CDR3 loop spans 13 amino acids. The CDR3 DNA reads TGTGCCATCGGGGTAGCTAGCACAGATACGCAGTATTTT. This gives the protein CAIGVASTDTQYF.

CDR3 sequence (DNA): TGTGCCAGCAGTTACTCTTTAGGGGAGCAGTTCTTC. Its translation: CASSYSLGEQFF. This chain connects TRBV6-6 to TRBJ2-1; D gene uncertain. CDR1 and CDR2 (germline): MNHNY, SVGAGI (reference sequence). The V end was cut by 0 bases, the J end by 10 bases, with 7 bases between. The CDR3 contains 12 residues.

The gene calls are TRBV2 and TRBJ2-5, with 7 bases lining up with TRBD2. The ends lost 11 bases at V and 2 bases at J; junction bases unmatched: 26. The CDR3 is 19 amino acids. From germline, CDR1 is SNHLY and CDR2 FYNNEI. The CDR3 DNA follows: TGTGCCCTCAGCCCAGTGATGCGGGGGAAGCCGAGTGAACAAGAGACCCAGTACTTC. Residues: CALSPVMRGKPSEQETQYF.

This clonotype showed up just a few times. This chain uses TRBV5-1 with TRBJ2-1, with TRBD1 as a possible D gene (6 bases). There are 13 residues in the CDR3. Per germline, CDR1 SGHRS and CDR2 YFSETQ. Trimming shortened V by 3 bases and J by 6 bases, and 10 bases separated the two germline ends. The CDR3 DNA is TGCGCCAGCAGCTCATTAGGGGGCAATGAGCAGTTCTTC. This codes for CASSSLGGNEQFF.

This clonotype has more than one count but fewer than ten. The J gene is TRBJ1-2, the V gene TRBV4-1, with 9 positions matching TRBD1. The junction had 6 bases not matched to a gene; V was cut back by 1 base and J by 3 bases. Germline CDR1 is MGHRA and CDR2 is YSYEKL. The CDR3 loop spans 16 amino acids. CDR3 residues: CASSQGTGVGDYGYTF. The CDR3 DNA sequence: TGCGCCAGCAGCCAAGGGACAGGGGTTGGCGACTATGGCTACACCTTC.

In this sample, this clonotype turned up a few times. The genes are TRBV12-3 or TRBV12-4 and TRBJ1-1; 11 bases are shared with TRBD1. The CDR3 is 14 residues long. V was pared by 8 bases and J by 6 bases, with 8 bases of the junction left unmatched. This CDR3 is CASRPGQGVPEAFF. CDR3 sequence (DNA): TGTGCCAGCCGACCGGGACAGGGGGTTCCTGAAGCTTTCTTT.

V and J are TRBV11-2 and TRBJ2-5, with D maybe TRBD2 (5 bases). Between the trimmed V and J ends, which lost 5 bases and 2 bases, there was a span of 12 bases. The CDR3 contains 14 residues. Per germline, CDR1 SGHAT and CDR2 FQNNGV. This chain's CDR3 is CASSEGLTQETQYF. The CDR3 coding sequence is TGTGCCAGCAGCGAGGGTCTCACTCAAGAGACCCAGTACTTC. Based on the CDR3 plus reference TRBV11-2 and TRBJ2-5, the full variable domain is EAGVAQSPRYKIIEKRQSVAFWCNPISGHATLYWYQQILGQGPKLLIQFQNNGVVDDSQLPKDRFSAERLKGVDSTLKIQPAKLEDSAVYLCASSEGLTQETQYFGPGTRLLVL.

The chain uses TRBV12-3 or TRBV12-4 and TRBJ2-1, with D perhaps TRBD1 (5 bases). The CDR3 spans 16 residues. Trimming left V 4 bases short and J 8 bases short, with 21 bases between. CDR3 in DNA: TGTGCCAGCAGTTCAGCCAGGGTAAGCGCGATCCATGAGCAGTTCTTC. This codes for CASSSARVSAIHEQFF.

The chain has TRBV5-6 and TRBJ2-7; 10 nucleotides match TRBD2. CDR3 length equals 16 residues. CDR1 is SGHDT and CDR2 is YYEEEE in the germline V gene. Losses at the gene ends were 4 bases for V and 0 bases for J; bases not matched to a gene: 7. CDR3 DNA sequence: TGTGCCAGCAGCCCTAGCGGGGGACCGAGCTCCTACGAGCAGTACTTC. Amino acid sequence: CASSPSGGPSSYEQYF.

This clonotype was recorded a few times. The J gene is TRBJ2-5, the V gene TRBV5-5, with D perhaps TRBD1 (6 bases). Trimming took 4 bases from V and 5 from J, leaving 15 bases between them. The V gene's germline CDR1 is SGHKS and CDR2 YYEKEE (reference sequence). The CDR3 loop spans 14 amino acids. CDR3 sequence reads: CASSKQQGWETQYF. The DNA for the CDR3 is TGTGCCAGCAGCAAACAACAGGGTTGGGAGACCCAGTACTTC.

Only a few counts were recorded for this clonotype. Its ends do not fully match the called genes, so a read error is possible. This chain links TRBV7-9 with TRBJ2-2, with D maybe TRBD1 (6 bases). Per the germline V gene, CDR1 is SEHNR and CDR2 is FQNEAQ (reference sequence). The CDR3 totals 15 residues. CDR3 sequence (DNA): TGTGCCAGCAGCAACCGGGACAAGAACTCCGGGGAGCTGTTTTTT. It specifies CASSNRDKNSGELFF.

This chain connects TRBV7-7 to TRBJ2-5; possible D gene TRBD1, 6 bases. The germline V gene encodes CDR1 SSHAT and CDR2 FNYEAQ (reference sequence). The V and J ends lost 1 base and 4 bases respectively, with 10 bases between them. The CDR3 covers 14 residues. CDR3 amino acids: CASSLGGRGETQYF. The CDR3 DNA reads TGTGCCAGCAGCTTAGGAGGCAGGGGAGAGACCCAGTACTTC.

V usage is TRBV19 and J usage is TRBJ1-1, with D possibly matching TRBD1 (6 bases). Per germline, CDR1 LNHDA and CDR2 SQIVND (reference sequence). The CDR3 is made up of 15 amino acids. The V and J ends lost 1 base and 1 base respectively, with 10 bases between them. CDR3: CASSIGWTANTEAFF. CDR3 DNA sequence: TGTGCCAGTAGTATAGGTTGGACAGCGAACACTGAAGCTTTCTTT.

This clonotype was seen more than once but under ten times. The chain recombines TRBV4-1 with TRBJ2-1; 7 nucleotides agree with TRBD1. Germline lookup yields CDR1 MGHRA and CDR2 YSYEKL. The junction had 10 bases not matched to a gene; V was cut back by 3 bases and J by 5 bases. The CDR3 consists of 16 residues. The DNA for the CDR3 is TGCGCCAGCAGCCACGAAGTTGCAGGGGGTGACAATGAGCAGTTCTTC. Its protein product is CASSHEVAGGDNEQFF.

The chain couples TRBV11-2 to TRBJ1-3; D is unresolved. Trimming cost V 0 bases and J 4 bases, with 10 bases left between them. The CDR3 runs to 15 residues. The V gene's germline CDR1 is SGHAT and CDR2 FQNNGV. This CDR3 reads CASSLDLTGGNTIYF. CDR3 sequence (DNA): TGTGCCAGCAGCTTAGATCTGACTGGGGGAAACACCATATATTTT. Full variable domain (missing parts from reference TRBV11-2 and TRBJ1-3): EAGVAQSPRYKIIEKRQSVAFWCNPISGHATLYWYQQILGQGPKLLIQFQNNGVVDDSQLPKDRFSAERLKGVDSTLKIQPAKLEDSAVYLCASSLDLTGGNTIYFGEGSWLTVV.

This chain connects TRBV10-2 to TRBJ1-1; D is undetermined. V gave up 6 bases and J gave up 1 base, with 6 bases separating them. The CDR3 consists of 12 residues. Germline V lookup: CDR1 WSHSY, CDR2 SAAADI. The CDR3 reads CASSPTNTEAFF. The CDR3, as DNA: TGCGCCAGCAGCCCCACGAACACTGAAGCTTTCTTT.

This chain connects TRBV5-6 to TRBJ2-5; D possibly corresponds to TRBD1 (6 bases). In germline, CDR1 is SGHDT, CDR2 YYEEEE. CDR3 length: 16 residues. The V gene lost 2 bases and the J gene lost 2 bases, with 16 bases spanning the gap. CDR3 region: CASSFWGTGPQETQYF. Here the CDR3 DNA reads TGTGCCAGCAGCTTTTGGGGCACAGGGCCTCAAGAGACCCAGTACTTC.

This clonotype has a handful of counts. Germline is not matched at one junction end, which may reflect a read error. The rearrangement links TRBV20-1 to TRBJ1-6; possible D gene TRBD1, 6 bases. Per the germline V gene, CDR1 is DFQATT and CDR2 is SNEGSKA (reference sequence). CDR3 length: 16 residues. The CDR3 protein is CSARGEGEAYNSPLHF. The CDR3 coding sequence is TGCAGTGCCAGAGGGGAGGGGGAAGCCTATAATTCACCCCTCCACTTT.

This clonotype occurred a few times. V usage is TRBV28 and J usage is TRBJ1-6; D not certain. CDR3 length equals 14 residues. Germline CDR1 reads MDHEN; CDR2 reads SYDVKM. Trimming took off 3 bases at V and 5 bases at J, with 8 bases between the two ends. CDR3 DNA sequence: TGTGCCAGCAGTTTCGTGGGGAATAATTCACCCCTCCACTTT. It is translated as CASSFVGNNSPLHF.

The chain recombines TRBV27 with TRBJ2-1; 8 bases agree with TRBD1. V trimming: 7 bases; J trimming: 14 bases; junction bases outside the gene matches: 16. The CDR3 consists of 14 residues. Germline CDR1 reads MNHEY; CDR2 reads SMNVEV (reference sequence). CDR3 DNA sequence: TGTGCCAGCACCTCGGACAGGGAATCCCAACTCGAGTTCTTC. It codes for CASTSDRESQLEFF.

The CDR3 is CSVIPFDGGQYF. The CDR3, as DNA: TGCAGCGTTATCCCCTTCGACGGGGGGCAGTACTTC. The chain joins TRBV29-1 to TRBJ2-7; tentatively, D is TRBD2 (6 bases). This CDR3 has 12 amino acids. Trimming shortened V by 5 bases and J by 9 bases, and 17 bases separated the two germline ends. Per germline, CDR1 SQVTM and CDR2 ANQGSEA.